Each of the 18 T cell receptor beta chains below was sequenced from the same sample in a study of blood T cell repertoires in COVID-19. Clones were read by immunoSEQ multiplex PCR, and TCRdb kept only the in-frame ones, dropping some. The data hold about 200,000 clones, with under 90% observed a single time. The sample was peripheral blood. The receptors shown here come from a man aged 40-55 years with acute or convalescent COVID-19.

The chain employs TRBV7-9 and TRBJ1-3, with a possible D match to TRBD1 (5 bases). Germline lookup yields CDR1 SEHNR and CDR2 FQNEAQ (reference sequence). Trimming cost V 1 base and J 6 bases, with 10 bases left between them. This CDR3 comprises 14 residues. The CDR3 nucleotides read TGTGCCAGCAGCTTAGAGAGACAGTTAAACACCATATATTTT. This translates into CASSLERQLNTIYF.

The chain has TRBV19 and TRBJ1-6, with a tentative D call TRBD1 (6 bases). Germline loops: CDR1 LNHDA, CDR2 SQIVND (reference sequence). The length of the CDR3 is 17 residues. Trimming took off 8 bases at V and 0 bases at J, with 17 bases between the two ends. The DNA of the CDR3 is TGTGCCAGTGGCTTGGGCGGACAGAGCTCCTATAATTCACCCCTCCACTTT. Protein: CASGLGGQSSYNSPLHF. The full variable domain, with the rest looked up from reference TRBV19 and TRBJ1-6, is DGGITQSPKYLFRKEGQNVTLSCEQNLNHDAMYWYRQDPGQGLRLIYYSQIVNDFQKGDIAEGYSVSREKKESFPLTVTSAQKNPTAFYLCASGLGGQSSYNSPLHFGNGTRLTVT.

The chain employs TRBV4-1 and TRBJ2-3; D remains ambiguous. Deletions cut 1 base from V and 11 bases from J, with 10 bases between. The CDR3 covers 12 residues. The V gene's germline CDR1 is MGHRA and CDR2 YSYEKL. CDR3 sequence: CASSQGLEKQYF. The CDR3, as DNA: TGCGCCAGCAGCCAAGGATTAGAGAAGCAGTATTTT.

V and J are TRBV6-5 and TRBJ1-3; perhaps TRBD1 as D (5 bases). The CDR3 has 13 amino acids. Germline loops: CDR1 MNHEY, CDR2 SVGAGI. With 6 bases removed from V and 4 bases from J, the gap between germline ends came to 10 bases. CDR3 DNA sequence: TGTGCCAGCAGCCGCGGGGGGGGAAACACCATATATTTT. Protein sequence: CASSRGGGNTIYF.

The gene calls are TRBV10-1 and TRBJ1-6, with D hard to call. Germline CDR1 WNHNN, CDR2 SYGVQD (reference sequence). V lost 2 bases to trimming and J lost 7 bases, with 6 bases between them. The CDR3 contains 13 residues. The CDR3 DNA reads TGCGCCAGCAGTGAGGACACCAATTCACCCCTCCACTTT. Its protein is CASSEDTNSPLHF.

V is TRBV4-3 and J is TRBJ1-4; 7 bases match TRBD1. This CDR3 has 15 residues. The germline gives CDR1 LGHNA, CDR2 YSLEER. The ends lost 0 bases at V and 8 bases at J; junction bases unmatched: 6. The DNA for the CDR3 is TGCGCCAGCAGCCAAGAAAGGGGGCTAAGGGAAAAACTGTTTTTT. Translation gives CASSQERGLREKLFF.

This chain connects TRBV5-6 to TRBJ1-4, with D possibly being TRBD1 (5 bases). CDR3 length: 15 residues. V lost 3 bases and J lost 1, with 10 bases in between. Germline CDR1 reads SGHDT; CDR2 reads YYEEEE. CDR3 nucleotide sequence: TGTGCCAGCAGCTCGCCCAGGGAAACTAATGAAAAACTGTTTTTT. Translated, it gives CASSSPRETNEKLFF.

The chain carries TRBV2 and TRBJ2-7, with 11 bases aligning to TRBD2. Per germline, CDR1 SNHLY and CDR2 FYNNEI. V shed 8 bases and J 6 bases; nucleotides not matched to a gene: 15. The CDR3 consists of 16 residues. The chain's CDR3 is CASRLAGGSYRVEQYF. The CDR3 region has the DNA TGTGCCAGCCGGCTAGCGGGGGGCTCGTATCGGGTCGAGCAGTACTTC.

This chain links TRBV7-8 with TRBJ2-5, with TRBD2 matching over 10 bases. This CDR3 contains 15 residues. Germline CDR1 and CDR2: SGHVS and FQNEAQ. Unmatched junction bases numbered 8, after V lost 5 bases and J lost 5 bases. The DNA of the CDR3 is TGTGCCAGCAGCGGCCCTAGCGGGGGCCGGGAGACCCAGTACTTC. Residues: CASSGPSGGRETQYF.

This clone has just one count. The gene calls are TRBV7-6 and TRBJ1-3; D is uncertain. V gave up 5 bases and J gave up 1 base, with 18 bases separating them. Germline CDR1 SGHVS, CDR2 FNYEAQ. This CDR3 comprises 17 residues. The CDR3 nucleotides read TGTGCCAGCAGCCATACGAACCCAACAGCATCTGGAAACACCATATATTTT. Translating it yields CASSHTNPTASGNTIYF.

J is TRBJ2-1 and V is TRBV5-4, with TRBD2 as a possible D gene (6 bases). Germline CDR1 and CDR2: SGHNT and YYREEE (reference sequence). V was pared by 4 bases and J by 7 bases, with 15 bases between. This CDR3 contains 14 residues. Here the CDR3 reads CASSGRAAGNEQFF. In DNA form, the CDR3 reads TGTGCCAGCAGCGGTCGGGCCGCGGGAAATGAGCAGTTCTTC.

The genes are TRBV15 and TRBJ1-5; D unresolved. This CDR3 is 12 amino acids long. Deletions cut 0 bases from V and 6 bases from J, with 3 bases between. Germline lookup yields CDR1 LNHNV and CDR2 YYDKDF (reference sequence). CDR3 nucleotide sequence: TGTGCCACCAGCAGAGATAGTCAGCCCCAGCATTTT. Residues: CATSRDSQPQHF.

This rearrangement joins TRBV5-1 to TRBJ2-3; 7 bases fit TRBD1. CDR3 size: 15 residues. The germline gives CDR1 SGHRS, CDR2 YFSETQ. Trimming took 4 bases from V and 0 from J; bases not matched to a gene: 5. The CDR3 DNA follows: TGCGCCAGCAGCAAGGGACAGCTGAGCACAGATACGCAGTATTTT. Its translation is CASSKGQLSTDTQYF.

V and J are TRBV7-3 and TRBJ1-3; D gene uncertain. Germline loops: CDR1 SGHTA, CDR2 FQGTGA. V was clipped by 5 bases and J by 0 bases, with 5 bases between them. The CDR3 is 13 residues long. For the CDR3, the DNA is TGTGCCAGCAGCCCCCGCTCTGGAAACACCATATATTTT. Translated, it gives CASSPRSGNTIYF. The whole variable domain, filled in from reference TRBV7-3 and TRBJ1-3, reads GAGVSQTPSNKVTEKGKYVELRCDPISGHTALYWYRQSLGQGPEFLIYFQGTGAADDSGLPNDRFFAVRPEGSVSTLKIQRTERGDSAVYLCASSPRSGNTIYFGEGSWLTVV.

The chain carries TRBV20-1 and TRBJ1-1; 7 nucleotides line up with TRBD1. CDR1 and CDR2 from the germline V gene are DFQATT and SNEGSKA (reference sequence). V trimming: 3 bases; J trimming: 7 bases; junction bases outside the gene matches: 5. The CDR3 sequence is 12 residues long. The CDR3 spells CSASKGAGEAFF. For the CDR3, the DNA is TGCAGTGCTAGTAAGGGGGCAGGTGAAGCTTTCTTT.

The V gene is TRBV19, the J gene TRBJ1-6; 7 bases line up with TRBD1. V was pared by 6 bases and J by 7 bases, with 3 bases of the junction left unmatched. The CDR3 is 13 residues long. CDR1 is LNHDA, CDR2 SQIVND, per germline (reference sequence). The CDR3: CASRPTGNSPLHF. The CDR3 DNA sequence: TGTGCCAGTAGGCCGACAGGGAATTCACCCCTCCACTTT. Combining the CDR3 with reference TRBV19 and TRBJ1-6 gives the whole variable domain DGGITQSPKYLFRKEGQNVTLSCEQNLNHDAMYWYRQDPGQGLRLIYYSQIVNDFQKGDIAEGYSVSREKKESFPLTVTSAQKNPTAFYLCASRPTGNSPLHFGNGTRLTVT.

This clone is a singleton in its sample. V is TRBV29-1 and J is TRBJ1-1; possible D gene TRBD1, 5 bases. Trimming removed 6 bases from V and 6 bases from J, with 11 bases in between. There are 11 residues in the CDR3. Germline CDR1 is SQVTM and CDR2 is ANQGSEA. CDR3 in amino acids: CSVEGRSEAFF. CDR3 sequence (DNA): TGCAGCGTGGAGGGGCGGTCTGAAGCTTTCTTT.

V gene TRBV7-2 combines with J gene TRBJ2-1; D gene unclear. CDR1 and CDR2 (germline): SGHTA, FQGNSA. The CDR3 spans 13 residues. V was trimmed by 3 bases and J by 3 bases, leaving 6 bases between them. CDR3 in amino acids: CASSFSGYNEQFF. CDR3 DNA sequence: TGTGCCAGCAGCTTCTCGGGCTACAATGAGCAGTTCTTC.